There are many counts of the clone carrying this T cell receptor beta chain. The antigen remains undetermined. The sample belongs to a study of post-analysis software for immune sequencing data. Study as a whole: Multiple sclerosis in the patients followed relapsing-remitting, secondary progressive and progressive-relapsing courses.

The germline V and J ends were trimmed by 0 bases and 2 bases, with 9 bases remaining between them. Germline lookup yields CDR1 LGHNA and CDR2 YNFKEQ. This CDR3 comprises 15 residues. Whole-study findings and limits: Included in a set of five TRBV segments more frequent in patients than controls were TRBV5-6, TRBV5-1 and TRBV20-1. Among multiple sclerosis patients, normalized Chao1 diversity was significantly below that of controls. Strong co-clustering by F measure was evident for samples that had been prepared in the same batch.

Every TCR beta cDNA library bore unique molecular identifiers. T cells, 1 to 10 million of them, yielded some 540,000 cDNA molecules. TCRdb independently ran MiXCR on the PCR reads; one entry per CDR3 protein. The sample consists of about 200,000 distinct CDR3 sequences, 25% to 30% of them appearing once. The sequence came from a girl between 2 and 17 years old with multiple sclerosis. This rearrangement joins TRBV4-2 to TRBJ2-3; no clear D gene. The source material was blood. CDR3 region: CASSQDLSLTDTQYF. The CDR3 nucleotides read TGTGCCAGCAGCCAAGATCTGAGTCTCACAGATACGCAGTATTTT.